This section outlines one TCR beta chain sequence together with its context. Its antigen is currently not known. No clone much larger than this one lies a single base away; base qualities are absent. The germline V gene gives CDR1 as SGHRS and CDR2 as YFSETQ. From the cysteine up to the phenylalanine, the CDR3 has a length of 14 residues. Only the CDR3 region is kept as DNA, spanning 42 bases read in frame from base 1. V ends up 4 bases short and J 4 bases short, with an unmatched junction base count of 4. The data are from a study of PD-1 blockade in classical Hodgkin lymphoma (dated by TCRdb to 2018 to 2020). About the investigation overall: The study used CyTOF and TCR beta sequencing to define a peripheral blood immune signature of response to PD-1 blockade in classical Hodgkin lymphoma.

The full study reports these points: The study was limited to a single clinical trial cohort, and causes of repertoire differences, possibly disease activity or prior therapy, remained undefined. Newly diagnosed patients were reported to have lower baseline TCR diversity than healthy donors, and relapsed/refractory patients were reported to have lower baseline TCR diversity still.

The time point label for this specimen denotes: newly diagnosed, previously untreated cHL patient sample. Magnetic negative selection with a Miltenyi CD4+ T cell isolation kit was used to purify CD4+ T cells from thawed PBMCs. As a comparison group for the relapsed/refractory trial patients, PBMCs were sequenced from patients with newly diagnosed, previously untreated classical Hodgkin lymphoma. Peripheral blood was collected in 8 mL Vacutainer Cell Preparation Tubes, from which PBMCs were isolated by centrifugation and then cryopreserved. Purified CD4+ and CD8+ fractions were prepared only for cases with an additional available PBMC sample. Magnetically labelled cells were depleted on LS columns in a quadroMACS separator, and the flow-through was collected as the purified fraction. The Qiagen DNeasy kit was used to extract genomic DNA both from unsorted PBMCs and from the negatively selected CD4+ and CD8+ fractions. Amplification of TCR beta CDR3 regions was done by immunoSEQ multiplex PCR with primers that anneal to V and J segments. A synthetic immune receptor repertoire was used to minimize amplification bias, and remaining bias was computationally removed after sequencing. As for the authors' bioinformatics: Repertoire diversity was quantified as the Shannon entropy index using custom Python scripts. The unsorted, CD4+ and CD8+ repertoires were each analyzed separately, with the exception of combined analyses, where CD4+ and CD8+ sequences were merged in silico. TCRdb stores this immuneACCESS table with in-frame sequences only. Part of the clones is absent; in the studies checked, under half of the shortfall reflects unresolved V genes, and no reason is known for the rest. V and J calls and clone size come straight from that table; D and trimming were deduced from the DNA. The sample records approximately 35,000 clones, around 88% of which are singletons. Approximately 0.2% of the sample is in the top ten clones.

The receptor's source is a human donor with classical Hodgkin lymphoma. Sequencing was performed on CD4+ T cells from blood. Recombination connected TRBV5-1 to TRBJ2-2, and 7 junction bases match TRBD2. The CDR3 reads CASSPLAITGELFF. The nucleotides are TGCGCCAGCAGCCCACTAGCGATCACCGGGGAGCTGTTTTTT.